In its sample, the clone carrying this T cell receptor (beta chain) was seen many times. V lost 5 bases, J lost 0 bases, and 22 bases lay in between. The CDR3 totals 18 residues. The time point: after trial treatment. Treatment here: LDRT plus nivolumab, ipilimumab, low-dose cyclophosphamide and aspirin (RACIN trial). These data belong to a study of low-dose radiotherapy and immunotherapy resistance in tumors. Across the whole study: One day prior to radiation and immunotherapy, intravenous cyclophosphamide at 200 mg/m2 was given, repeated every two weeks. Daily intake of oral aspirin 300 mg by patients lasted four cycles and began on cycle 1 day 1.

Primers targeting TRAV and TRBV primed first-strand cDNA, covering alpha and beta chains. A constant-region primer paired with the V-primer adapter amplified TCRs over about 20 PCR cycles. TCRdb reprocessed the reads via MiXCR and lists one record per CDR3 protein. Of roughly 56,000 distinct CDR3 sequences detected, 23% appear once; the ten largest clones hold about 7%. This TCR came from a male donor with prostate cancer. The chain recombines TRBV12-3 or TRBV12-4 with TRBJ1-1, with a possible D match to TRBD1 (5 bases). The source material was PBMCs, sampled after low-dose radiotherapy plus immunotherapy. The CDR3 DNA is TGTGCCAGCAGTCACCCGACAGACAGCGGCCCCCTGAACACTGAAGCTTTCTTT. It yields the protein CASSHPTDSGPLNTEAFF.